The T cell receptor (beta chain) described here comes from a study of shared clonotypes between healthy human individuals. The data were produced by immunoSEQ multiplex PCR, yet TCRdb's version contains in-frame clones alone and is incomplete. The table shows roughly 1,500,000 clones, with approximately 98.5% occurring only once. This CDR3 spans 17 amino acids. With 0 bases clipped from V and 5 bases from J, the junction kept 11 bases outside the gene matches. From germline, CDR1 is SGHNT and CDR2 YENEEA. This sequence was found in a man under 40 in good health. The chain joins TRBV11-3 to TRBJ2-5; TRBD1 aligns across 8 bases. The sequenced sample consisted of naive CD4+ T cells sorted from blood. Subset here: CD45RA+ positively selected. For the CDR3, the DNA is TGTGCCAGCAGCTTAGAGACAGGGGCCGCGTATTGGGAGACCCAGTACTTC. This translates into CASSLETGAAYWETQYF.